This T cell receptor beta chain was captured by sequencing in a study of blood T cells in healthy people across ages. Next came a second PCR, run for about 7 to 12 cycles, which used a sample-barcoded 5' primer along with a J-beta primer mix. A template-switch adaptor containing 12 random nucleotides labeled each cDNA molecule. Each sample provided no less than 3 million CDR3-containing paired-end reads. TCRdb redid the calling of the 5' RACE reads with MiXCR, one entry per CDR3 protein. The sample includes approximately 690,000 distinct CDR3 sequences, approximately 40% of them seen just once. This clonotype has a count of ten or more. The CDR3 totals 18 residues. Trimming removed 0 bases at V and 2 bases at J, with 18 bases between. Germline CDR1 reads MNHEY; CDR2 reads SVGEGT.

Input material: blood. The receptor was derived from a man at least 80 years old in good health. The chain recombines TRBV6-2 or TRBV6-3 with TRBJ2-3, with D possibly TRBD2 on 5 matching bases. This CDR3 reads CASSYSPRGSDITDTQYF. As DNA, the CDR3 is TGTGCCAGCAGTTACTCGCCCCGGGGTAGCGATATCACAGATACGCAGTATTTT.